This is a list of T cell receptor beta chains from one sample in a study of cytomegalovirus exposure and HLA in healthy donors. TCRdb's table, derived via immunoSEQ multiplex PCR, lists solely in-frame clones and lacks some. The table shows some 160,000 clones, with about 64% occurring only once. The source material was PBMCs. The receptor source for this set is a man aged 60 to 75 in good health and CMV-seronegative. CDR3s include the opening cysteine and the closing phenylalanine or tryptophan. A D gene is named only where the DNA matches it firmly.

v_gene: TRBV5-4; d_gene: -; CDR3aa: CASSPAGRYTEAFF
v_gene: TRBV14; d_gene: TRBD1; CDR3aa: CASSPGTGIYGYTF
v_gene: TRBV14; d_gene: -; CDR3aa: CASSQDGGLYTDTQYF
v_gene: TRBV5-1; d_gene: -; CDR3aa: CASSSGQAGFEQFF
v_gene: TRBV19; d_gene: TRBD1; CDR3aa: CASRPGTGYGNQPQHF
v_gene: TRBV30; d_gene: TRBD1; CDR3aa: CAWSVQGAGEQYF
v_gene: TRBV2; d_gene: TRBD1; CDR3aa: CASSPAVTGRIYGYTF
v_gene: TRBV9; d_gene: -; CDR3aa: CASSVGGTRYGYTF
v_gene: TRBV9; d_gene: TRBD1; CDR3aa: CASSVRQGGNDGYTF
v_gene: TRBV5-4; d_gene: -; CDR3aa: CASSLEWGRGAGELFF
v_gene: TRBV5-1; d_gene: TRBD2; CDR3aa: CASSFAGVGETQYF
v_gene: TRBV5-1; d_gene: TRBD1; CDR3aa: CASSHTGGTGELFF
v_gene: TRBV7-9; d_gene: -; CDR3aa: CASSFSGEETQYF
v_gene: TRBV28; d_gene: TRBD1; CDR3aa: CASRGPGQMNTGELFF
v_gene: TRBV28; d_gene: TRBD2; CDR3aa: CASSLSIAGGPYEQYF
v_gene: TRBV6-5; d_gene: -; CDR3aa: CASKRQGGNYGYTF
v_gene: TRBV6-6; d_gene: -; CDR3aa: CASSYDSLSYEQYF
v_gene: TRBV6-6; d_gene: TRBD1; CDR3aa: CASRPSGTAYEQYF
v_gene: TRBV11-2; d_gene: TRBD1; CDR3aa: CASSTYRGPGEKTQYF
v_gene: TRBV5-1; d_gene: -; CDR3aa: CASSLAGGNTGELFF
v_gene: TRBV18; d_gene: -; CDR3aa: CASYPGSDTEAFF
v_gene: TRBV9; d_gene: TRBD1; CDR3aa: CASSARQGTNEKLFF
v_gene: TRBV19; d_gene: -; CDR3aa: CASSIGSGSRVF
v_gene: TRBV28; d_gene: -; CDR3aa: CASSLLAGPSGNTIYF
v_gene: TRBV29-1; d_gene: -; CDR3aa: CSVTQGSYEQYF
v_gene: TRBV5-1; d_gene: -; CDR3aa: CASSFSAGADNEQFF
v_gene: TRBV5-1; d_gene: -; CDR3aa: CASSLGTVGDQPQHF
v_gene: TRBV18; d_gene: -; CDR3aa: CASSPELRQETQYF
v_gene: TRBV30; d_gene: TRBD1; CDR3aa: CAWRTGAIPYNSPLHF
v_gene: TRBV27; d_gene: TRBD1; CDR3aa: CASTVTGPSSGANVLTF
v_gene: TRBV30; d_gene: TRBD1; CDR3aa: CAWGRDRGHEQYF
v_gene: TRBV7-8; d_gene: TRBD2; CDR3aa: CASTRGGAADTQYF
v_gene: TRBV5-1; d_gene: -; CDR3aa: CASSLAGSTDTQYF
v_gene: TRBV27; d_gene: -; CDR3aa: CASRTGNGELFF
v_gene: TRBV9; d_gene: TRBD1; CDR3aa: CASRGVNRGQPQHF
v_gene: TRBV28; d_gene: -; CDR3aa: CASSSIRGSSTDTQYF
v_gene: TRBV19; d_gene: -; CDR3aa: CASSMELGGEKLFF
v_gene: TRBV19; d_gene: TRBD1; CDR3aa: CASSPGQGYGQPQHF
v_gene: TRBV15; d_gene: -; CDR3aa: CATSREAASYEQYF
v_gene: TRBV5-8; d_gene: -; CDR3aa: CASSPPLGGGSPLHF